This T cell receptor beta chain was recovered during a study of blood T cells in healthy people across ages. V was pared by 7 bases and J by 4 bases, with 16 bases between. In germline, CDR1 is SNHLY, CDR2 FYNNEI. The CDR3 totals 14 residues. A sample-barcoded 5' primer and a J-beta primer mix were used in a second PCR of roughly 6 to 11 cycles. TCRdb ran MiXCR on the 5' RACE reads and lists one entry per CDR3 protein. Of 500,000 to 650,000 distinct CDR3 sequences in the sample, about 27% were seen once. This clonotype has just one count. The same sample was also used in a study of T cells of mothers and their children. That work adds: It was through the M1S primer of the second PCR that sample barcodes and 2-4 random nucleotides were added. Over 9.5 million reads per mother and around 3 million per child were obtained.

This receptor was obtained from a boy between 2 and 15 years old in good health. Sequencing was performed on blood. The rearrangement uses TRBV2 and TRBJ1-1, with D possibly matching TRBD1 (6 bases). CDR3 region: CASKGLEGGTEAFF. DNA for the CDR3: TGTGCCAGCAAAGGGCTTGAGGGGGGCACTGAAGCTTTCTTT.